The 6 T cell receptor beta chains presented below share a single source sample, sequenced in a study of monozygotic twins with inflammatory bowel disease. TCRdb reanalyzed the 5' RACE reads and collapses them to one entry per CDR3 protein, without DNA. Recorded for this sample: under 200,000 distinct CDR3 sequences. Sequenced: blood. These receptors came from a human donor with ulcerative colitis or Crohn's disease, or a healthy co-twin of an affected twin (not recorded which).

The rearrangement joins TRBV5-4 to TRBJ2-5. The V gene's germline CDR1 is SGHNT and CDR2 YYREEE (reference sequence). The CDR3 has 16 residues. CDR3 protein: CASSLDPAATQETQYF.

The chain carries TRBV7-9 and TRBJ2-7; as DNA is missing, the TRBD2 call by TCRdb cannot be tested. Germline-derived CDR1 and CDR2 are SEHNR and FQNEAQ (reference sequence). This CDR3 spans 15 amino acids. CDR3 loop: CASSSALRTEYEQYF.

The CDR3 loop reads CASSPSSYEQYF. J is TRBJ2-7 and V is TRBV6-2 or TRBV6-3. CDR1 and CDR2 from the germline V gene are MNHEY and SVGEGT. The CDR3 covers 12 residues.

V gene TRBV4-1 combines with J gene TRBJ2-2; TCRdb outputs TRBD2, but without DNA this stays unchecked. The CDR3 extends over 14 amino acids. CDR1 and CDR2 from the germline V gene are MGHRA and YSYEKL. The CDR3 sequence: CASSPSAGVGELFF.

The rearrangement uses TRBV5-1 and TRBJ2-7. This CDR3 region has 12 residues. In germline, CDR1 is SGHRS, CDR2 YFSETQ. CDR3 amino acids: CASSAGAYEQYF.

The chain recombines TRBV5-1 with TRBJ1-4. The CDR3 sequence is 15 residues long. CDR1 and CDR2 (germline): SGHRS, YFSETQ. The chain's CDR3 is CASSLAAQRGEKLFF.